This T cell receptor (beta chain) appears in the sequencing data of a study of cytomegalovirus exposure and HLA in healthy donors. The CDR3 runs to 20 residues. Germline values: CDR1 LGHNA, CDR2 YNFKEQ. The germline V and J ends were trimmed by 3 bases and 6 bases, with 33 bases remaining between them. Regarding the study as a whole: Researchers counted 164 TCR beta chains as cytomegalovirus-associated. Immune exposure was documented only through CMV serostatus. Segments of the TCR beta V type were, in most cases, productive about 90% or about 30% of the time in an earlier analysis. The authors confirmed in vitro that a few CMV-associated chains were specific for CMV antigens.

PCR employed 60 Vbeta and 13 Jbeta primers. TCRdb keeps only in-frame clones here, not all; method: immunoSEQ multiplex PCR. The sample contains 100,000 to 150,000 clones, around 80% of which appear only once. With respect to this clone: The target antigen is unknown.

Specimen: PBMCs. This TCR was sampled from a woman in her fifties or sixties in good health and CMV-seronegative. The V gene is TRBV4-2, the J gene TRBJ2-7; D possibly corresponds to TRBD2 (6 bases). The CDR3 coding sequence is TGTGCCAGCAGCCATAGGTCCTTTAGCGGCACTACAAGCGGAGGATGCGAGCAGTACTTC. Protein product: CASSHRSFSGTTSGGCEQYF.